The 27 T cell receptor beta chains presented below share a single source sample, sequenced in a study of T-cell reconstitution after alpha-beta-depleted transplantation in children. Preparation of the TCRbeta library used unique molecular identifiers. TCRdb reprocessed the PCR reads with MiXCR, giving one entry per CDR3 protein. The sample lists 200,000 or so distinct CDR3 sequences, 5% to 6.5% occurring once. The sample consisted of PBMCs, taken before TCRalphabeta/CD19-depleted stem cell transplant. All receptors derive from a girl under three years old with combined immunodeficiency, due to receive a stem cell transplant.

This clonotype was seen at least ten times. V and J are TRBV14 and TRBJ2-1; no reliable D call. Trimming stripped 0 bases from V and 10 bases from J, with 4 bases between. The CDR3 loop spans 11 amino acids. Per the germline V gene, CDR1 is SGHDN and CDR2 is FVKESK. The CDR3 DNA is TGTGCCAGCAGCCAAGAGGTAGAGCAGTTCTTC. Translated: CASSQEVEQFF. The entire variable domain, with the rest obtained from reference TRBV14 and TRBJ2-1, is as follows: EAGVTQFPSHSVIEKGQTVTLRCDPISGHDNLYWYRRVMGKEIKFLLHFVKESKQDESGMPNNRFLAERTGGTYSTLKVQPAELEDSGVYFCASSQEVEQFFGPGTRLTVL.

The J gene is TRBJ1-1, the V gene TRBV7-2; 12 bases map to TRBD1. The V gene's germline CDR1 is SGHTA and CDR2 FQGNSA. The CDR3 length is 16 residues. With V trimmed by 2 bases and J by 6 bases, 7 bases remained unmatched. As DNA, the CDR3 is TGTGCCAGCAGCTTATGGGACAGGGGGCCAGTGGCTGAAGCTTTCTTT. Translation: CASSLWDRGPVAEAFF.

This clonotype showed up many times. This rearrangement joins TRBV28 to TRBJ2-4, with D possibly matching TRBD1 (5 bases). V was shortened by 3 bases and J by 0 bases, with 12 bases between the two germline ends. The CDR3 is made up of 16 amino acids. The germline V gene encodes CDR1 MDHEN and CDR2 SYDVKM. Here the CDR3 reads CASSFPQGLAKNIQYF. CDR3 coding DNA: TGTGCCAGCAGTTTCCCTCAGGGATTAGCCAAAAACATTCAGTACTTC.

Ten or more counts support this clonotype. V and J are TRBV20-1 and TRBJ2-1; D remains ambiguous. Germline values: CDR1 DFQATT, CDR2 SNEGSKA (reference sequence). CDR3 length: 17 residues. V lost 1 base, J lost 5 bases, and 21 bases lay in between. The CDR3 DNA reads TGCAGTGCTAGAGCCCCCAATAGCCTTCGGCCCCACAATGAGCAGTTCTTC. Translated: CSARAPNSLRPHNEQFF.

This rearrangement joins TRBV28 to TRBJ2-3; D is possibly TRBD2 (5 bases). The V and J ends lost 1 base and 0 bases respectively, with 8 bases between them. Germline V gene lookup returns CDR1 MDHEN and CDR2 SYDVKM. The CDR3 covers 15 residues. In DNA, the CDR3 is TGTGCCAGCAGTTTATATGGGGAGAGCACAGATACGCAGTATTTT. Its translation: CASSLYGESTDTQYF.

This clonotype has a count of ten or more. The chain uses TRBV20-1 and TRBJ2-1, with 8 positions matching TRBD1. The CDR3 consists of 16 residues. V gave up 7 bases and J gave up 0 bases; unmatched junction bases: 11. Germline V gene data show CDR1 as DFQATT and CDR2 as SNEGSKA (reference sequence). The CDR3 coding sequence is TGCAGTGTTATAGACAGGGGCGAAAGCTCCTACAATGAGCAGTTCTTC. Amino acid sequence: CSVIDRGESSYNEQFF.

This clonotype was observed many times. The CDR3 spells CASSLKGGPPIGETQYF. CDR3 coding DNA: TGTGCCAGCAGCCTCAAGGGGGGCCCCCCTATAGGAGAGACCCAGTACTTC. This chain connects TRBV12-3 or TRBV12-4 to TRBJ2-5, with D perhaps given as TRBD1 or TRBD2 (6 bases each). The CDR3 runs 17 residues. V was cut by 6 bases and J by 4 bases, with 24 bases left in between.

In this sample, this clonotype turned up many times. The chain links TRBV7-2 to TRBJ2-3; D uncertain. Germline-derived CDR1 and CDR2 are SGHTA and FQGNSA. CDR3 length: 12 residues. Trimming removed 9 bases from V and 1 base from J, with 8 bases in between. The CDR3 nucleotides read TGTGCCAGTGGTCAGGGCACAGATACGCAGTATTTT. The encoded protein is CASGQGTDTQYF.

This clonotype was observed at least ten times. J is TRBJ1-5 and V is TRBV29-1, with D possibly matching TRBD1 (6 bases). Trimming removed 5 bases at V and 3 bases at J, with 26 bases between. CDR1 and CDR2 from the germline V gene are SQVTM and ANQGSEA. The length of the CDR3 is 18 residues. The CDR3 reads CSVPGPANTGFYNQPQHF. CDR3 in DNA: TGCAGCGTTCCAGGGCCGGCGAATACAGGGTTCTACAATCAGCCCCAGCATTTT.

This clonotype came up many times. The CDR3: CSVRGRQGPLPEQYF. As DNA, the CDR3 is TGCAGCGTTCGGGGACGACAGGGCCCCCTACCCGAGCAGTACTTC. This chain joins TRBV29-1 and TRBJ2-7; 7 bases agree with TRBD1. The V gene end was trimmed by 5 bases and the J gene end by 6 bases; junction bases not matched to a gene: 16. CDR3 length equals 15 residues. Germline CDR1 reads SQVTM; CDR2 reads ANQGSEA.

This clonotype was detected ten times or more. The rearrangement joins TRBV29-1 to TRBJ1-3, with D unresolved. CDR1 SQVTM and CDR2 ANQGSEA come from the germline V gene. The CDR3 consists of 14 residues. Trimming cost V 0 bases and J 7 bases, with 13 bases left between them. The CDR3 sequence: CSVEDEAAGNTIYF. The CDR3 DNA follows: TGCAGCGTTGAAGATGAGGCCGCGGGCAACACCATATATTTT.

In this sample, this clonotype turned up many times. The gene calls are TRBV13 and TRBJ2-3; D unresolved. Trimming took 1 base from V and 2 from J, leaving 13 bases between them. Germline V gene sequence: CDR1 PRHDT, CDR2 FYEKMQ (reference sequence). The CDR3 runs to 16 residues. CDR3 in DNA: TGTGCCAGCAGCTTAGTGGAGAAGAACCCCACAGATACGCAGTATTTT. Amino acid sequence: CASSLVEKNPTDTQYF.

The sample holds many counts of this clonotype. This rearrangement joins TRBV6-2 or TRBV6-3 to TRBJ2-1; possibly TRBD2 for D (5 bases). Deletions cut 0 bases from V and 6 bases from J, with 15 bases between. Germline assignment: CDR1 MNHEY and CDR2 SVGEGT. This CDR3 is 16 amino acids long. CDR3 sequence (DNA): TGTGCCAGCAGTTACTCGGTGGGAGATAGTGGCAATGAGCAGTTCTTC. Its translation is CASSYSVGDSGNEQFF.

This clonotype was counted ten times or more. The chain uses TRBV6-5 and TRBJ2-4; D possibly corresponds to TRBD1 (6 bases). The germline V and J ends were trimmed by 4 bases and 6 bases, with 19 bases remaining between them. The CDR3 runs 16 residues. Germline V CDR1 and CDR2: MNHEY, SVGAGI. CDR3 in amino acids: CASSSPRQAGLNIQYF. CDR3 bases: TGTGCCAGCAGTTCTCCCAGACAGGCTGGTTTAAACATTCAGTACTTC.

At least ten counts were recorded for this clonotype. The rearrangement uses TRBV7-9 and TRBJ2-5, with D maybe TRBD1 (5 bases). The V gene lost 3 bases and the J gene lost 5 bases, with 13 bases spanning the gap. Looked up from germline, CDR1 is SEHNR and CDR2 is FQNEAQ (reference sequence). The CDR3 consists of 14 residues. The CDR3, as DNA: TGTGCCAGCAGCTTCGGCAGGGAATGGGAGACCCAGTACTTC. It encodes CASSFGREWETQYF.

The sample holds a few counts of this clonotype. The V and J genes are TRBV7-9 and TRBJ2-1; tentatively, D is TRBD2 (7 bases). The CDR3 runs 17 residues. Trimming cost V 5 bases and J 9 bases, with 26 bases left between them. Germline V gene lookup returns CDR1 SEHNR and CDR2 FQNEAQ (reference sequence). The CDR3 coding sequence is TGTGCCAGCAGCCTCCGGTGGGGGGGGCCGGAGACCTGTGAGCAGTTCTTC. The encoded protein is CASSLRWGGPETCEQFF. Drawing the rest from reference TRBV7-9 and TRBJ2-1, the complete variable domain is DTGVSQNPRHKITKRGQNVTFRCDPISEHNRLYWYRQTLGQGPEFLTYFQNEAQLEKSRLLSDRFSAERPKGSFSTLEIQRTEQGDSAMYLCASSLRWGGPETCEQFFGPGTRLTVL.

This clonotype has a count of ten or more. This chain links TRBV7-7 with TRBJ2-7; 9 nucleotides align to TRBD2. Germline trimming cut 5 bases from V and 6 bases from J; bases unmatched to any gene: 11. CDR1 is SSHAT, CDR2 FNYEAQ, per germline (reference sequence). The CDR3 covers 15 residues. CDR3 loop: CASSPSGLAGSEQYF. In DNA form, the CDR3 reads TGTGCCAGCAGCCCGTCGGGGCTAGCGGGGAGCGAGCAGTACTTC.

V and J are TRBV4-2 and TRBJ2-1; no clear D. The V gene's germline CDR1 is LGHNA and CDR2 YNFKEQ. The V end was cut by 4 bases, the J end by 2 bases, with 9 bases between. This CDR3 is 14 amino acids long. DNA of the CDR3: TGTGCCAGCAGCCCTGGGCTGCCCTACAATGAGCAGTTCTTC. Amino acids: CASSPGLPYNEQFF.

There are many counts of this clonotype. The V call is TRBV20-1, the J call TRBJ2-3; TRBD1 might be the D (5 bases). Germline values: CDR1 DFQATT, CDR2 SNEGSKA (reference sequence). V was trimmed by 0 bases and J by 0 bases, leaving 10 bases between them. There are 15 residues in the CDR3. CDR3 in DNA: TGCAGTGCTAGAGATGATAAGGGGAGCACAGATACGCAGTATTTT. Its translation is CSARDDKGSTDTQYF.

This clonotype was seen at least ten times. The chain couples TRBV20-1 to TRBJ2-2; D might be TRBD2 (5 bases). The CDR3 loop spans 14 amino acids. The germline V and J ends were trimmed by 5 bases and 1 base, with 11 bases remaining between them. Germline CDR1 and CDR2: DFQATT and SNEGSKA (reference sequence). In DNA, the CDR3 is TGCAGTGCTGGAGTAAGCGGGAACACCGGGGAGCTGTTTTTT. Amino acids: CSAGVSGNTGELFF.

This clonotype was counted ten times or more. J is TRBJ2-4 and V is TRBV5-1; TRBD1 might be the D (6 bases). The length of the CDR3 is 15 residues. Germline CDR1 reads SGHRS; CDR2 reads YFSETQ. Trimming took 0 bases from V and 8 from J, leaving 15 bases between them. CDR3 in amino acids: CASSLEGDPGDIQYF. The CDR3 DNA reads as TGCGCCAGCAGCTTGGAGGGGGACCCGGGTGACATTCAGTACTTC.

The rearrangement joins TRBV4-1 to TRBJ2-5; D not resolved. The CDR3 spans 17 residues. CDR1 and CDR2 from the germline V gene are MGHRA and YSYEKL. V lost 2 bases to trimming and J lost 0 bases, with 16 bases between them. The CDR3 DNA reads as TGCGCCAGCAGCCAACTCCTAGGACCCCGGAACCAAGAGACCCAGTACTTC. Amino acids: CASSQLLGPRNQETQYF.

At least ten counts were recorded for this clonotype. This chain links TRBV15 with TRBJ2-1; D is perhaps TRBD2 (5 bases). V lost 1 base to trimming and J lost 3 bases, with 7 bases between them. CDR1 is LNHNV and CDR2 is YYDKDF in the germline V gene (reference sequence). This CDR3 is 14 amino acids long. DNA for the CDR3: TGTGCCACCAGCAGAGTCCGGGGCTACAATGAGCAGTTCTTC. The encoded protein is CATSRVRGYNEQFF.

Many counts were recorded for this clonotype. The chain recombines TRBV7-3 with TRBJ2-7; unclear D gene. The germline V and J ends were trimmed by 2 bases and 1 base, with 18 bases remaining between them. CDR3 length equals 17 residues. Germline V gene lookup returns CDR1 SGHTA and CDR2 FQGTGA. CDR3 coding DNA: TGTGCCAGCAGCTTACCCCATACCCTTAGAATTTCCTACGAGCAGTACTTC. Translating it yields CASSLPHTLRISYEQYF.

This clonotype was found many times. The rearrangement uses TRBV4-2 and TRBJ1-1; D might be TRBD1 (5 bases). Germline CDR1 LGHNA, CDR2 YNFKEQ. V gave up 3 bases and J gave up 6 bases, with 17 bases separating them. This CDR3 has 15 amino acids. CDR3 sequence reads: CASSHPPGGAPEAFF. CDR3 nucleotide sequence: TGTGCCAGCAGCCACCCCCCGGGAGGGGCCCCTGAAGCTTTCTTT.

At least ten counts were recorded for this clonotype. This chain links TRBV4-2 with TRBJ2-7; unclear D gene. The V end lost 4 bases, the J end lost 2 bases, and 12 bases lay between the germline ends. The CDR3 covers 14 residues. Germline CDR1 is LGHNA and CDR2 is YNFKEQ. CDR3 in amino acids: CASSPSPATYEQYF. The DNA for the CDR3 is TGTGCCAGCAGCCCTTCTCCTGCCACCTACGAGCAGTACTTC.

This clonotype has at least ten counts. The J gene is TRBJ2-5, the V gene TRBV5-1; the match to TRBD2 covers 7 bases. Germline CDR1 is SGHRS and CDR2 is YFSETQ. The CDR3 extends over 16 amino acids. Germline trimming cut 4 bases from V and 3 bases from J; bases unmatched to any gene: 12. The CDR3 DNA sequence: TGCGCCAGCAGCCCACATAGGTCTAGCGGAAAAGAGACCCAGTACTTC. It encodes CASSPHRSSGKETQYF. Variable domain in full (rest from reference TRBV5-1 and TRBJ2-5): KAGVTQTPRYLIKTRGQQVTLSCSPISGHRSVSWYQQTPGQGLQFLFEYFSETQRNKGNFPGRFSGRQFSNSRSEMNVSTLELGDSALYLCASSPHRSSGKETQYFGPGTRLLVL.